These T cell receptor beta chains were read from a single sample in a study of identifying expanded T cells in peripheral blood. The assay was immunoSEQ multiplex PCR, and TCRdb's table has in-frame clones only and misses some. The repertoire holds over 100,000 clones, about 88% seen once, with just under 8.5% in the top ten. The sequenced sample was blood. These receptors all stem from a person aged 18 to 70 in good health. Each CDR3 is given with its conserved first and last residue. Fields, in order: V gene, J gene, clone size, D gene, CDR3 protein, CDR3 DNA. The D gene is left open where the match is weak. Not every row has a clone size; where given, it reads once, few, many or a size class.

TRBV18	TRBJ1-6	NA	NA	CASSPGGSRAGSPLHF	TGTGCCAGCTCACCCGGCGGATCCAGGGCAGGGTCACCCCTCCACTTT
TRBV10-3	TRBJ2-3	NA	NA	CAIALASSDTQYF	TGTGCCATCGCCCTCGCTAGCTCAGATACGCAGTATTTT
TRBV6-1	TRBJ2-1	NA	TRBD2	CASSVNIAGGTGNEQFF	TGTGCCAGCAGTGTCAACATAGCGGGAGGGACGGGTAATGAGCAGTTCTTC
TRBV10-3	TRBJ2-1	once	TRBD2	CAISEGLAADNEQFF	TGTGCCATCAGTGAGGGTCTAGCGGCGGACAATGAGCAGTTCTTC
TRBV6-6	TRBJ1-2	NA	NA	CASSYSTAHLNGYTF	TGTGCCAGCAGTTACTCGACAGCCCACCTTAATGGCTACACCTTC
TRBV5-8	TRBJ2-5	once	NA	CAPRWGSQETQYF	TGTGCCCCCAGATGGGGGTCCCAAGAGACCCAGTACTTC
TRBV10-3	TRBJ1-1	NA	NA	CAISEAGMYTEAFF	TGTGCCATCAGTGAGGCAGGGATGTACACTGAAGCTTTCTTT
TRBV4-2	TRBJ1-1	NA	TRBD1	CASSGGDRGNTEAFF	TGTGCCAGCAGCGGGGGGGACAGGGGGAACACTGAAGCTTTCTTT
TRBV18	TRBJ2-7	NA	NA	CASSSSSYEQYF	TGTGCCAGCTCATCTAGCTCCTACGAGCAGTACTTC
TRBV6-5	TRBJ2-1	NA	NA	CASSYEPGVDNEQFF	TGTGCCAGCAGTTACGAACCGGGAGTTGATAATGAGCAGTTCTTC
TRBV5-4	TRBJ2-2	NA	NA	CASSFSRNTGELFF	TGTGCCAGCAGCTTCTCTAGAAACACCGGGGAGCTGTTTTTT
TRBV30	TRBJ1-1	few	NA	CAWSVSLRAFF	TGTGCCTGGAGTGTGTCTTTAAGGGCTTTCTTT
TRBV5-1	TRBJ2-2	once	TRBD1	CASSLGRGRSGELFF	TGCGCCAGCAGCTTGGGCAGGGGGCGCTCCGGGGAGCTGTTTTTT
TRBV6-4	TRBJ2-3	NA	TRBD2	CASSDRGTSGSGDTQYF	TGTGCCAGCAGTGACCGAGGGACTAGCGGGAGCGGGGATACGCAGTATTTT
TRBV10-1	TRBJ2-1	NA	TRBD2	CASSAGTSDNEQFF	TGCGCCAGCAGTGCCGGGACTAGCGACAATGAGCAGTTCTTC
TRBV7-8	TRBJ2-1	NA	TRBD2	CASSLDGAGGVWNEQFF	TGTGCCAGCAGCTTAGACGGGGCGGGAGGGGTTTGGAATGAGCAGTTCTTC
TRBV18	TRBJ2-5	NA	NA	CASSPAGGETQYF	TGTGCCAGCTCACCGGCTGGCGGGGAGACCCAGTACTTC
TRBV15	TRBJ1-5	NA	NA	CATSRTQYSNQPQHF	TGTGCCACCAGCAGGACCCAATATAGCAATCAGCCCCAGCATTTT
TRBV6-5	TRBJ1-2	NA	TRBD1	CAARQGKDGYTF	TGTGCCGCCAGACAGGGGAAGGATGGCTACACCTTC
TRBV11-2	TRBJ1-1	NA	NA	CASSTAVNTEAFF	TGTGCCAGCAGCACCGCAGTTAACACTGAAGCTTTCTTT
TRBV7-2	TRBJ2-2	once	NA	CASSLVLKYTGELFF	TGTGCCAGCAGCTTAGTTCTGAAGTACACCGGGGAGCTGTTTTTT
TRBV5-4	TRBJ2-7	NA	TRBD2	CASSTPSGGISYEQYF	TGTGCCAGCAGCACCCCTAGCGGGGGGATCTCCTACGAGCAGTACTTC
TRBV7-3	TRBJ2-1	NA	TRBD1	CASSLTSGGDEQFF	TGTGCCAGCAGCTTAACCTCAGGGGGCGATGAGCAGTTCTTC
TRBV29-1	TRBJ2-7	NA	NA	CSVDAQGPYEQYF	TGCAGCGTTGACGCACAGGGACCCTACGAGCAGTACTTC
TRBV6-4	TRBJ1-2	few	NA	CASSDSGRVGGYTF	TGTGCCAGCAGTGACTCGGGCAGGGTAGGAGGCTACACCTTC
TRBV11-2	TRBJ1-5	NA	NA	CASSLQQGSNQPQHF	TGTGCCAGCAGCTTACAACAGGGTAGCAATCAGCCCCAGCATTTT
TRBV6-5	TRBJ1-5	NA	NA	CASSWRQGGNQPQHF	TGTGCCAGCAGTTGGCGGCAGGGTGGCAATCAGCCCCAGCATTTT
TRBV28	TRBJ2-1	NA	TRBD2	CASSIKSGKYEQFF	TGTGCCAGCAGTATTAAAAGCGGGAAGTATGAGCAGTTCTTC
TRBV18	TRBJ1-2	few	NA	CASSPTTGYGYTF	TGTGCCAGCTCACCAACGACTGGATATGGCTACACCTTC
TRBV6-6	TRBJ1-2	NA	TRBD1	CASSRDRNYGYTF	TGTGCCAGCAGTCGGGACAGAAACTATGGCTACACCTTC
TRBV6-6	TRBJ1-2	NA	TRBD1	CASSPEVGQGNGYTF	TGTGCCAGCTCCCCAGAGGTAGGACAGGGAAACGGCTACACCTTC
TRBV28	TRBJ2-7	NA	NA	CASSLYWPDREQYF	TGTGCCAGCAGTTTATATTGGCCTGATCGCGAGCAGTACTTC
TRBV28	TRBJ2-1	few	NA	CASSLGFVSSYNEQFF	TGTGCCAGCAGTTTAGGGTTCGTAAGCTCCTACAATGAGCAGTTCTTC
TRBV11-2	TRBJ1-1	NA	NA	CASSLRRNTEAFF	TGTGCCAGCAGCTTACGGAGGAACACTGAAGCTTTCTTT
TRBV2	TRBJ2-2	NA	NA	CASGDRTAGNTGELFF	TGTGCCAGCGGCGATCGAACCGCTGGGAACACCGGGGAGCTGTTTTTT
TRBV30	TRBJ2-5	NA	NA	CACQYRSEETQYF	TGTGCCTGCCAATACCGGTCAGAAGAGACCCAGTACTTC
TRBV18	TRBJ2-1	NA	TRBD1	CASSPPNDRDNEQFF	TGTGCCAGCTCACCACCGAATGACAGGGACAATGAGCAGTTCTTC